This T cell receptor (beta chain) was identified during a study of glioma-infiltrating T cells. This clonotype was recorded many times. Its matching antigen is unknown. TCR alpha and beta CDR3 regions were amplified from RNA using iRepertoire nested multiplex PCR. Tissue mRNA or PBMC total RNA, 100-400 ng, went into one-step reverse transcription and amplification. Each CDR3 protein is one row after TCRdb ran MiXCR on the multiplex PCR reads. Here the sample spans roughly 100,000 distinct CDR3 sequences, about 40% being singletons. Germline V gene sequence: CDR1 MDHEN, CDR2 SYDVKM. The CDR3 spans 13 residues. V dropped 1 base and J dropped 2 bases, with 5 bases sitting between them. Whole-study results and caveats: Non-neoplastic patients had below-expected tissue-blood divergence, while all gliomas exceeded expectation.

The receptor comes from a human donor with low-grade glioma or glioblastoma, undergoing nonglioma brain surgery, or in good health (not recorded which). Sequencing was done on a sample of glioma tissue, nonneoplastic brain tissue, or PBMCs (not recorded which). The V call is TRBV28, the J call TRBJ2-5; no clear D gene. CDR3 residues: CASSLFSQETQYF. The CDR3 nucleotides read TGTGCCAGCAGTTTATTCAGTCAAGAGACCCAGTACTTC.